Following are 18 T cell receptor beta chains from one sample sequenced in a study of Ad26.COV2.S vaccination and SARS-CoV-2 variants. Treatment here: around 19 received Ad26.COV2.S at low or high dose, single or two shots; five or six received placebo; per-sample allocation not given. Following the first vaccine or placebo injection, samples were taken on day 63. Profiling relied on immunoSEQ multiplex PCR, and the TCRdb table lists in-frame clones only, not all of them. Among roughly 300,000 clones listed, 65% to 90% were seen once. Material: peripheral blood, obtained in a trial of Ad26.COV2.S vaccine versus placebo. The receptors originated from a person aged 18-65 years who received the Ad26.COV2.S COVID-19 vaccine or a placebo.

The CDR3 here is CASSYSRGTTSRGYTF. CDR3 DNA sequence: TGTGCCAGCAGTTACTCCAGGGGGACCACCTCGCGGGGCTACACCTTC. This rearrangement joins TRBV6-5 to TRBJ1-2; 7 nucleotides align to TRBD1. There are 16 residues in the CDR3. The V and J ends lost 0 bases and 8 bases, in that order; junction bases with no gene match: 12. CDR1 and CDR2 from the germline V gene are MNHEY and SVGAGI.

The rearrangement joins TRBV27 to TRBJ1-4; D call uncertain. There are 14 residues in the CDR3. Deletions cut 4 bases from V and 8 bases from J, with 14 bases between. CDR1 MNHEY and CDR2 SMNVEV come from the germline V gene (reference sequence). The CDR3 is CASSSYRTLEKLFF. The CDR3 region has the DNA TGTGCCAGCAGTTCCTACCGGACTCTAGAAAAACTGTTTTTT.

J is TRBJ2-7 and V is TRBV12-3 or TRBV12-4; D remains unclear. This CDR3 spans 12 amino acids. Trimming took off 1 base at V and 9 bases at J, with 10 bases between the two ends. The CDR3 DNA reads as TGTGCCAGCAGTTTAGGGGCGCCGACGCAGTACTTC. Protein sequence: CASSLGAPTQYF.

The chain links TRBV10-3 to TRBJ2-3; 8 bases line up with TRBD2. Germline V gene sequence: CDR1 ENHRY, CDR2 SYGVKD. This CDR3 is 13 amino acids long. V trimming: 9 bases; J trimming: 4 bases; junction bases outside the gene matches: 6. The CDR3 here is CAIAGGVPDTQYF. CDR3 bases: TGTGCCATTGCGGGGGGCGTCCCAGATACGCAGTATTTT.

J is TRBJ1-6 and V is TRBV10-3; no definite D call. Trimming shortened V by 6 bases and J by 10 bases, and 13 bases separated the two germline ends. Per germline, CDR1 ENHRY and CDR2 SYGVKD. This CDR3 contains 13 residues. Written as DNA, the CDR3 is TGTGCCATCAGCCCGGGAGTTGACTCACCCCTCCACTTT. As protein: CAISPGVDSPLHF.

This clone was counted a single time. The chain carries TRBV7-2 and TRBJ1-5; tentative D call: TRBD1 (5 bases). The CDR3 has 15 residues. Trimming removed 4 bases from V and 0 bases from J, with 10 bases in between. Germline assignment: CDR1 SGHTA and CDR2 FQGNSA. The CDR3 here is CASSSDSYSNQPQHF. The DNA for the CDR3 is TGTGCCAGCAGCTCCGACAGTTATAGCAATCAGCCCCAGCATTTT. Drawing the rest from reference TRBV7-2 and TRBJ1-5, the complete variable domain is GAGVSQSPSNKVTEKGKDVELRCDPISGHTALYWYRQSLGQGLEFLIYFQGNSAPDKSGLPSDRFSAERTGGSVSTLTIQRTQQEDSAVYLCASSSDSYSNQPQHFGDGTRLSIL.

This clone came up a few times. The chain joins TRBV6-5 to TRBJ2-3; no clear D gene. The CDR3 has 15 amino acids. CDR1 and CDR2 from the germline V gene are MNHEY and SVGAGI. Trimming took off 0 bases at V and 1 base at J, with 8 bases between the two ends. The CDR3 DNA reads TGTGCCAGCAGTTACTCTATAAGGGGCACAGATACGCAGTATTTT. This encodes CASSYSIRGTDTQYF.

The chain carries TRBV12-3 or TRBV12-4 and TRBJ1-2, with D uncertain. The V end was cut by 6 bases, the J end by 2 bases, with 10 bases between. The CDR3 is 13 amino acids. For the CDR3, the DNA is TGTGCCAGCAGGACGACAAGGAACTATGGCTACACCTTC. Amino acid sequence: CASRTTRNYGYTF.

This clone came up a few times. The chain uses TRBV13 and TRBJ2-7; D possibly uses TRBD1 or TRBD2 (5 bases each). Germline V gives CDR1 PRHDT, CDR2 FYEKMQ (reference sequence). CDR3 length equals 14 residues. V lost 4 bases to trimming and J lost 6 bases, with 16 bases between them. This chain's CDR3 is CASSSTEGSGEQYF. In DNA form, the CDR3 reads TGTGCCAGCAGCTCCACCGAGGGGTCTGGCGAGCAGTACTTC.

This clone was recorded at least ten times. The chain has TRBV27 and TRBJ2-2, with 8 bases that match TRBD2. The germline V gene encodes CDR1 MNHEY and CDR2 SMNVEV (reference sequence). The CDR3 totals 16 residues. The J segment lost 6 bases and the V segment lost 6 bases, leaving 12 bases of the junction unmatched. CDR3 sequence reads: CASSVLGLGRAGELFF. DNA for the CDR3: TGTGCCAGCAGCGTCCTGGGACTAGGACGGGCCGGGGAGCTGTTTTTT.

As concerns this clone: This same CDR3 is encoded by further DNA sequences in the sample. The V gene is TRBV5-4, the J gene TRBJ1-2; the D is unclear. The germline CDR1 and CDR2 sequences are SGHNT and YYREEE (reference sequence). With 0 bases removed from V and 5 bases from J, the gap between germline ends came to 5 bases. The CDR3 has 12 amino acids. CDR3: CASSLDGYGYTF. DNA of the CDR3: TGTGCCAGCAGCTTGGACGGGTATGGCTACACCTTC.

CDR3 bases: TGTGCCAGCAAAACGGCCTCCACAGATACGCAGTATTTT. It translates to CASKTASTDTQYF. This chain links TRBV7-2 with TRBJ2-3; D uncertain. Per germline, CDR1 SGHTA and CDR2 FQGNSA. Trimming left V 7 bases short and J 2 bases short, with 10 bases between. This CDR3 region has 13 residues.

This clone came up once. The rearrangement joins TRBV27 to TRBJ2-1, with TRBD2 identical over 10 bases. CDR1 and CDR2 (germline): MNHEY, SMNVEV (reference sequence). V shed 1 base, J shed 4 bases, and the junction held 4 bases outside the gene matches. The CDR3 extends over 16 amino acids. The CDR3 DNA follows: TGTGCCAGCAGTTTATATGGACTAGCGGCTTACAATGAGCAGTTCTTC. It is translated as CASSLYGLAAYNEQFF.

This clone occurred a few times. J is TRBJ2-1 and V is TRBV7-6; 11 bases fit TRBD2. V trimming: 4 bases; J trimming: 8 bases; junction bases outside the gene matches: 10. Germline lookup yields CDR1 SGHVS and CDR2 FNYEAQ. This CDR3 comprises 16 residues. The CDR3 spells CASSSTSGGLGDEQFF. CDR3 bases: TGTGCCAGCAGCTCTACTAGCGGGGGCCTGGGGGATGAGCAGTTCTTC.

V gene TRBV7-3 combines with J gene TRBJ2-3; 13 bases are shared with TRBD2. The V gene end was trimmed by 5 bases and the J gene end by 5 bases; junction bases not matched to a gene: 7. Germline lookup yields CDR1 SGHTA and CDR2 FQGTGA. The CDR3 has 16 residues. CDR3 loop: CASSLGLAGDVDTQYF. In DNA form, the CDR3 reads TGTGCCAGCAGCCTAGGACTAGCGGGAGATGTAGATACGCAGTATTTT.

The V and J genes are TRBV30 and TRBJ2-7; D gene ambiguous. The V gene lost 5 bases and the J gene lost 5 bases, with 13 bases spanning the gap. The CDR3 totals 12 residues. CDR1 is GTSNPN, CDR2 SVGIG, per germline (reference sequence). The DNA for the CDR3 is TGTGCCTGGGAGAACGTATGGAACGAGCAGTACTTC. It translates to CAWENVWNEQYF.

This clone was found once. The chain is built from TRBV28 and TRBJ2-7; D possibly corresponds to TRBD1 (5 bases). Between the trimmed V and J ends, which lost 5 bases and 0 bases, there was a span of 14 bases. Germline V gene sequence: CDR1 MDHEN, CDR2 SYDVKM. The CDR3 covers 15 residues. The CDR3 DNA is TGTGCCAGCAGTAAGGCAGGGCCCCTCTCCTACGAGCAGTACTTC. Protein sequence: CASSKAGPLSYEQYF. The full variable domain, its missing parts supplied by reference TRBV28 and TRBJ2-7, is DVKVTQSSRYLVKRTGEKVFLECVQDMDHENMFWYRQDPGLGLRLIYFSYDVKMKEKGDIPEGYSVSREKKERFSLILESASTNQTSMYLCASSKAGPLSYEQYFGPGTRLTVT.

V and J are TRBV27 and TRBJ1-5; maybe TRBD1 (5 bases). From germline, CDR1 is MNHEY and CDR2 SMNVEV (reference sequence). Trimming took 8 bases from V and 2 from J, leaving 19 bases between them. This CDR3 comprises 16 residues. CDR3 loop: CASSRSRGGGNQPQHF. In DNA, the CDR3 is TGTGCCAGCTCTCGATCTCGAGGAGGGGGCAATCAGCCCCAGCATTTT.